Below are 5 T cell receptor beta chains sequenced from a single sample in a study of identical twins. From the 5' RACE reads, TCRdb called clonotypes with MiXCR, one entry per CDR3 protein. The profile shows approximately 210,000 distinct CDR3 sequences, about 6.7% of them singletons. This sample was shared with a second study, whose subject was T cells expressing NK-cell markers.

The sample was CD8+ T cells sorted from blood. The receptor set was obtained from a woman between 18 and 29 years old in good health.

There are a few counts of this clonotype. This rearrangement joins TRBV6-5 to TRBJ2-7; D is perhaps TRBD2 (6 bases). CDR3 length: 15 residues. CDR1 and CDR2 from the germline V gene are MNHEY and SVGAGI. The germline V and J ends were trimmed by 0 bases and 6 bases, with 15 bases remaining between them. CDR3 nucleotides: TGTGCCAGCAGTTACTCGGTTGGTCCGGGAGCCGAGCAGTACTTC. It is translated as CASSYSVGPGAEQYF.

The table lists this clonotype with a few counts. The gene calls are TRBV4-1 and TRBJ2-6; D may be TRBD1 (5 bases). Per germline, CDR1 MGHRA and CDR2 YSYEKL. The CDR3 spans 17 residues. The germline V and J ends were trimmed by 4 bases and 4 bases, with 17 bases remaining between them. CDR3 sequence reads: CASSLHRWGSGANVLTF. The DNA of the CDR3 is TGCGCCAGCAGCCTCCACAGGTGGGGTTCAGGGGCCAACGTCCTGACTTTC.

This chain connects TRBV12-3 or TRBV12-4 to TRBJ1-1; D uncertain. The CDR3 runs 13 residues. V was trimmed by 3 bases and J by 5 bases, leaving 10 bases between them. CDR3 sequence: CASSFRMGTEAFF. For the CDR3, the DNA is TGTGCCAGCAGTTTCCGGATGGGTACTGAAGCTTTCTTT.

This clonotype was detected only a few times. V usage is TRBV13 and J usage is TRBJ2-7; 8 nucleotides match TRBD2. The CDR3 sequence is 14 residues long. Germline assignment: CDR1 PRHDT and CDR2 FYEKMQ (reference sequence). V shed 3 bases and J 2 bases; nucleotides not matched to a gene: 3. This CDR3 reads CASSFSGKPYEQYF. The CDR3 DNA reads TGTGCCAGCAGCTTTAGCGGGAAGCCCTACGAGCAGTACTTC.

The CDR3 nucleotides read TGTGCCAGCAGCTTAGCCGATCCCGGACAGGGAGAGACAGATACGCAGTATTTT. This gives the protein CASSLADPGQGETDTQYF. This chain joins TRBV11-1 and TRBJ2-3; 8 bases are shared with TRBD1. The CDR3 sequence is 18 residues long. Germline V gives CDR1 SGHAT, CDR2 FQDESV (reference sequence). V gave up 0 bases and J gave up 3 bases; unmatched junction bases: 11.